The next 3 T cell receptor beta chains were all read from a single sample in a study of PD-1 blockade in classical Hodgkin lymphoma. Data came from immunoSEQ multiplex PCR; TCRdb stores just in-frame clones and leaves some out. This sample has around 66,000 clones, with approximately 92% found just once. Brentuximab vedotin exposure varied, and every patient relapsed after autologous stem cell transplantation. Sequencing was performed on peripheral blood mononuclear cells (PBMCs), taken at baseline. These receptors originate from a human donor with classical Hodgkin lymphoma.

The chain employs TRBV14 and TRBJ2-7, with 10 bases fitting TRBD1. Germline loops: CDR1 SGHDN, CDR2 FVKESK. CDR3 length: 18 amino acids. With 4 bases clipped from V and 3 bases from J, the junction kept 15 bases outside the gene matches. DNA for the CDR3: TGTGCCAGCAGCCTTCGGGGGCCGGGACAGGGGACACTCTACGAGCAGTACTTC. This gives the protein CASSLRGPGQGTLYEQYF.

J is TRBJ2-3 and V is TRBV27; 10 nucleotides align to TRBD1. The V gene's germline CDR1 is MNHEY and CDR2 SMNVEV (reference sequence). The CDR3 has 16 amino acids. V shed 7 bases, J shed 5 bases, and the junction held 12 bases outside the gene matches. The CDR3 nucleotides are TGTGCCAGCACGGAATTAGGACAGGGGGTAGAAGATACGCAGTATTTT. This sequence encodes CASTELGQGVEDTQYF.

The chain uses TRBV6-5 and TRBJ2-7; D call uncertain. The CDR3 is 13 residues long. V was shortened by 9 bases and J by 0 bases, with 12 bases between the two germline ends. CDR1 and CDR2 from the germline V gene are MNHEY and SVGAGI. The CDR3 DNA is TGTGCCAGTATGGAAATTAGCTCCTACGAGCAGTACTTC. Translated, it gives CASMEISSYEQYF.